These 20 T cell receptor beta chains originate from one sample sequenced in a study of shared clonotypes between healthy human individuals. It was CD45RO-negative cells, positively selected for CCR7, that made up naive CD8 cells, with terminally differentiated effector memory CD45RA+ cells excluded. Only in-frame clones appear in the TCRdb table, and some are missing; sequencing was by immunoSEQ multiplex PCR. This sample has about 1,900,000 clones, with about 95% found just once. Sequenced: naive CD8+ T cells sorted from blood. The receptor source for this set is a man between 18 and 29 years old in good health.

J is TRBJ2-5 and V is TRBV10-2; possible D gene TRBD2, 6 bases. Germline V CDR1 and CDR2: WSHSY, SAAADI. This CDR3 spans 16 amino acids. Trimming shortened V by 6 bases and J by 3 bases, and 20 bases separated the two germline ends. CDR3 DNA sequence: TGCGCCAGCAGCCCCCTAACCGGGACTGTCGAAGAGACCCAGTACTTC. It encodes CASSPLTGTVEETQYF.

This rearrangement joins TRBV4-3 to TRBJ2-2, with 8 bases matching TRBD2. The CDR3 sequence is 17 residues long. Trimming took 0 bases from V and 2 from J; bases not matched to a gene: 5. Looked up from germline, CDR1 is LGHNA and CDR2 is YSLEER. CDR3 sequence (DNA): TGCGCCAGCAGCCAAGAAACACTAGCGGATAACACCGGGGAGCTGTTTTTT. Protein product: CASSQETLADNTGELFF.

The V and J genes are TRBV16 and TRBJ2-1; D might be TRBD1 or TRBD2, each matching 6 bases. V was trimmed by 0 bases and J by 5 bases, leaving 14 bases between them. The CDR3 is 16 amino acids. CDR1 KGHSY and CDR2 FQNENV come from the germline V gene. The CDR3 DNA sequence: TGTGCCAGCAGCCAATCGGGGGGCGGCAGTGACAATGAGCAGTTCTTC. It yields the protein CASSQSGGGSDNEQFF.

The chain recombines TRBV15 with TRBJ1-1; D remains unclear. Germline CDR1 reads LNHNV; CDR2 reads YYDKDF (reference sequence). The CDR3 runs 17 residues. The ends were cut back, 0 bases at V and 3 bases at J, with 17 bases in the middle. CDR3 in DNA: TGTGCCACCAGCAGAGATCAGCAACGGGAGGAGCACACTGAAGCTTTCTTT. This sequence encodes CATSRDQQREEHTEAFF. The whole variable domain, remainder taken from reference TRBV15 and TRBJ1-1, is DAMVIQNPRYQVTQFGKPVTLSCSQTLNHNVMYWYQQKSSQAPKLLFHYYDKDFNNEADTPDNFQSRRPNTSFCFLDIRSPGLGDTAMYLCATSRDQQREEHTEAFFGQGTRLTVV.

The chain combines TRBV6-5 with TRBJ1-4, with a tentative D call TRBD1 (5 bases). The ends were cut back, 6 bases at V and 6 bases at J, with 14 bases in the middle. The CDR3 covers 14 residues. The V gene's germline CDR1 is MNHEY and CDR2 SVGAGI. Written as DNA, the CDR3 is TGTGCCAGCAGAAAAGGGACCTGGGATGAAAAACTGTTTTTT. Its protein product is CASRKGTWDEKLFF.

This rearrangement joins TRBV4-3 to TRBJ2-7, with D perhaps matching TRBD2 (6 bases). CDR3 size: 16 residues. Between the trimmed V and J ends, which lost 0 bases and 6 bases, there was a span of 18 bases. CDR1 and CDR2 from the germline V gene are LGHNA and YSLEER. CDR3 protein: CASSQDIGTPTAEQYF. As DNA, the CDR3 is TGCGCCAGCAGCCAAGATATCGGGACTCCGACCGCCGAGCAGTACTTC.

This chain uses TRBV5-1 with TRBJ2-7; possibly TRBD2 for D (6 bases). V gave up 6 bases and J gave up 6 bases, with 19 bases separating them. Germline V gene data show CDR1 as SGHRS and CDR2 as YFSETQ. This CDR3 has 14 amino acids. The CDR3 sequence: CASTSSGGYGEQYF. As DNA, the CDR3 is TGCGCCAGCACCTCAAGTGGAGGGTACGGCGAGCAGTACTTC.

Regarding this clone: Other nucleotide sequences from this sample produce the same CDR3. V gene TRBV6-1 combines with J gene TRBJ2-7; 9 nucleotides match TRBD1. Germline CDR1 is MNHNS and CDR2 is SASEGT. The CDR3 spans 13 residues. V was clipped by 8 bases and J by 2 bases; unmatched bases: 4. CDR3 nucleotides: TGTGCCAGCTCTAACAGGGGGCCCTACGAGCAGTACTTC. Translation: CASSNRGPYEQYF.

The chain employs TRBV27 and TRBJ2-6; the match to TRBD1 covers 8 bases. Looked up from germline, CDR1 is MNHEY and CDR2 is SMNVEV (reference sequence). The V segment lost 5 bases and the J segment 4 bases; nucleotides outside the gene matches: 7. CDR3 size: 16 residues. CDR3 loop: CASSAATGAGANVLTF. CDR3 sequence (DNA): TGTGCCAGCAGTGCCGCGACAGGGGCCGGGGCCAACGTCCTGACTTTC.

This clone has a single count. The chain couples TRBV4-1 to TRBJ2-4; a weak D match, TRBD1 (6 bases). V shed 4 bases and J shed 0 bases, with 13 bases lying between them. CDR3 size: 16 residues. Germline-derived CDR1 and CDR2 are MGHRA and YSYEKL. The CDR3 bases are TGCGCCAGCAGCCCCGGACAGTCTCTAGCCAAAAACATTCAGTACTTC. It specifies CASSPGQSLAKNIQYF.

CDR3 amino acids: CASSQNGILGTDTQYF. The CDR3 nucleotides read TGTGCCAGCAGCCAGAATGGGATTTTGGGCACAGATACGCAGTATTTT. The rearrangement joins TRBV9 to TRBJ2-3; D remains ambiguous. Germline V gene sequence: CDR1 SGDLS, CDR2 YYNGEE. Trimming took off 4 bases at V and 1 base at J, with 16 bases between the two ends. CDR3 size: 16 residues.

This chain links TRBV5-6 with TRBJ1-1, with 10 bases matching TRBD1. Germline lookup yields CDR1 SGHDT and CDR2 YYEEEE. The CDR3 has 13 amino acids. V shed 4 bases and J 6 bases; nucleotides not matched to a gene: 3. The CDR3 sequence: CASSPGQGPEAFF. The CDR3 coding sequence is TGTGCCAGCAGCCCGGGACAGGGGCCTGAAGCTTTCTTT.

V gene TRBV11-2 combines with J gene TRBJ1-2; weak D call: TRBD1 (5 bases). This CDR3 has 17 amino acids. V dropped 0 bases and J dropped 3 bases, with 17 bases sitting between them. CDR1 and CDR2 (germline): SGHAT, FQNNGV. The CDR3 reads CASSLDQEGEGDYGYTF. In DNA form, the CDR3 reads TGTGCCAGCAGCTTAGATCAAGAAGGGGAAGGCGACTATGGCTACACCTTC.

The CDR3 is CASSPTYDRGRNYGYTF. The CDR3 DNA is TGTGCCAGCTCACCCACATACGACAGGGGGCGGAACTATGGCTACACCTTC. J is TRBJ1-2 and V is TRBV18; 10 nucleotides agree with TRBD1. CDR3 length: 17 amino acids. The germline CDR1 and CDR2 sequences are KGHSH and LQKENI. With 3 bases clipped from V and 2 bases from J, the junction kept 9 bases outside the gene matches.

The chain uses TRBV10-3 and TRBJ2-7; TRBD2 matches 12 bases. With V trimmed by 5 bases and J by 0 bases, 11 bases remained unmatched. Germline V gives CDR1 ENHRY, CDR2 SYGVKD. The CDR3 is 18 amino acids. The CDR3: CAISTPLAGGPTSYEQYF. CDR3 bases: TGTGCCATCAGTACACCCCTAGCGGGAGGGCCCACCTCCTACGAGCAGTACTTC.

In DNA form, the CDR3 reads TGTGCCAGCAGCTTAGCCGGGGGGCAGTCCCCCTACGAGCAGTACTTC. This translates into CASSLAGGQSPYEQYF. This sequence joins TRBV7-9 and TRBJ2-7; D perhaps matches TRBD2 (7 bases). CDR1 SEHNR and CDR2 FQNEAQ come from the germline V gene (reference sequence). The V and J ends lost 0 bases and 2 bases respectively, with 14 bases between them. The CDR3 runs to 16 residues. Full variable domain (rest looked up from reference TRBV7-9 and TRBJ2-7): DTGVSQNPRHKITKRGQNVTFRCDPISEHNRLYWYRQTLGQGPEFLTYFQNEAQLEKSRLLSDRFSAERPKGSFSTLEIQRTEQGDSAMYLCASSLAGGQSPYEQYFGPGTRLTVT.

The chain carries TRBV7-9 and TRBJ2-4; D is perhaps TRBD1 (6 bases). CDR1 and CDR2 from the germline V gene are SEHNR and FQNEAQ (reference sequence). Trimming removed 2 bases at V and 6 bases at J, with 8 bases between. This CDR3 region has 13 residues. CDR3 nucleotides: TGTGCCAGCAGCTTACCACAGGGAAACATTCAGTACTTC. This translates into CASSLPQGNIQYF.

The chain carries TRBV9 and TRBJ2-2; perhaps D is TRBD1 or TRBD2 (5 bases each). The CDR3 sequence is 14 residues long. Germline V gives CDR1 SGDLS, CDR2 YYNGEE. V lost 0 bases and J 6 bases, leaving 9 bases between the germline ends. CDR3 sequence reads: CASSVDGTAGELFF. The DNA of the CDR3 is TGTGCCAGCAGCGTAGACGGGACCGCCGGGGAGCTGTTTTTT.

The rearrangement links TRBV4-3 to TRBJ2-2; D ambiguous. Germline V lookup: CDR1 LGHNA, CDR2 YSLEER. V was pared by 0 bases and J by 7 bases, with 6 bases between. The CDR3 length is 13 residues. CDR3 sequence: CASSQEPFGELFF. The CDR3 DNA follows: TGCGCCAGCAGCCAAGAACCGTTCGGGGAGCTGTTTTTT.

The chain combines TRBV29-1 with TRBJ2-7; the D gene is possibly TRBD1 (5 bases). V was pared by 2 bases and J by 2 bases, with 7 bases between. Looked up from germline, CDR1 is SQVTM and CDR2 is ANQGSEA. This CDR3 is 12 amino acids long. In DNA form, the CDR3 reads TGCAGCGTTGAACAGGGCCCCTACGAGCAGTACTTC. It specifies CSVEQGPYEQYF.